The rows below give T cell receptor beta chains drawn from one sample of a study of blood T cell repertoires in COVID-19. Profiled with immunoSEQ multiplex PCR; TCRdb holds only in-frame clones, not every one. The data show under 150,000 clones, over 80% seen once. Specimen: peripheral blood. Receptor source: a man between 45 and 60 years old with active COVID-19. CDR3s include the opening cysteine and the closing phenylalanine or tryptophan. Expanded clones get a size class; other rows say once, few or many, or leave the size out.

CATSDTTGGSYNEQFF	-	TRBV24-1	TRBJ2-1
CASSATGTGLTEAFF	few	TRBV2	TRBJ1-1
CASSSNRQGSYEQYF	-	TRBV19	TRBJ2-7
CASRQASGANVLTF	few	TRBV7-8	TRBJ2-6
CASSRRVSVNEQFF	-	TRBV5-4	TRBJ2-1
CSASMAGGVYNEQFF	-	TRBV20-1	TRBJ2-1
CASRPRDLSLYGYTF	once	TRBV6-5	TRBJ1-2
CASSARLADVAGELFF	-	TRBV5-1	TRBJ2-2
CASSLDRGFDSGYTF	few	TRBV11-2	TRBJ1-2
CASGTGVDGNSPLHF	few	TRBV19	TRBJ1-6
CASSIYSGANVLTF	few	TRBV27	TRBJ2-6
CASQEGVKTQYF	-	TRBV2	TRBJ2-5
CATSDGSYGYTF	-	TRBV24-1	TRBJ1-2
CASGIAGDTSGANVLTF	-	TRBV12-5	TRBJ2-6
CASSDLGGAYEQYF	-	TRBV6-1	TRBJ2-7
CASNADRVGGELFF	-	TRBV19	TRBJ2-2